The rows below give T cell receptor beta chains drawn from one sample of a study of beta chain features in type 1 diabetes. The table came from immunoSEQ multiplex PCR; TCRdb's copy has only in-frame clones and leaves some out. The repertoire holds 430,000 or so clones, with over 9.5% as singletons. The source material was naive CD4+ T cells from blood. The receptors derive from a young woman in good health. CDR3s include the opening cysteine and the closing phenylalanine or tryptophan. Fields, in order: V gene, clone size, J gene, D gene, CDR3 DNA, CDR3 protein. A D gene is named only where the DNA matches it firmly. The listing skips clone size in some rows; elsewhere it reads once, few, many or a size class.

TRBV7-8,.,TRBJ2-1,.,TGTGCCAGCAGCTTAGCGCGCAGGTTGGGGCACAATGAGCAGTTCTTC,CASSLARRLGHNEQFF
TRBV5-1,few,TRBJ2-3,.,TGCGCCAGCAGCCGGACATCTAGCACAGATACGCAGTATTTT,CASSRTSSTDTQYF
TRBV28,.,TRBJ1-4,TRBD1,TGTGCCAGCAGTTCTGGGACAGTTAAACTGTTTTTT,CASSSGTVKLFF
TRBV7-2,few,TRBJ2-6,.,TGTGCCAGCAGCCACCCATCGCGGGACTCTGGGGCCAACGTCCTGACTTTC,CASSHPSRDSGANVLTF
TRBV9,few,TRBJ2-1,.,TGTGCCAGCAGCGTAGCTCTCCGGGTGGGTTCCTACAATGAGCAGTTCTTC,CASSVALRVGSYNEQFF
TRBV5-1,few,TRBJ2-5,TRBD1,TGCGCCAGCAGCTTGGGGGCCATCGACAGGGTGGAGGAGACCCAGTACTTC,CASSLGAIDRVEETQYF
TRBV30,.,TRBJ2-7,.,TGTGCCTGGAGCGCTGGCAGGGGCTACGAGCAGTACTTC,CAWSAGRGYEQYF
TRBV25-1,.,TRBJ1-3,.,TGTGCCAGCAGTGGCCAGGGGTTTGGAAACACCATATATTTT,CASSGQGFGNTIYF
TRBV27,.,TRBJ2-3,TRBD2,TGTGCCAGTAGGCGGGGGGGCTACACAGATACGCAGTATTTT,CASRRGGYTDTQYF
TRBV7-3,few,TRBJ2-1,.,TGTGCCAGCAGCCCCGGGACTGAGCAGTTCTTC,CASSPGTEQFF
TRBV6-5,few,TRBJ2-4,.,TGTGCCAGCAGGGCGGAAAACATTCAGTACTTC,CASRAENIQYF
TRBV29-1,.,TRBJ2-1,.,TGCAGCGTTGAAGGCGGCCCCCGCGGTTCCTACAATGAGCAGTTCTTC,CSVEGGPRGSYNEQFF
TRBV25-1,few,TRBJ2-5,.,TGTGCCAGCAGTGAATTTGAGGGAAAAGAGACCCAGTACTTC,CASSEFEGKETQYF
TRBV7-3,.,TRBJ2-3,TRBD2,TGTGCCAGCAGCTTTAGCGGGAGGGGTATAGATACGCAGTATTTT,CASSFSGRGIDTQYF
TRBV7-2,.,TRBJ1-6,TRBD1,TGTGCCAGCAGCTTAACGCCAGGGGGTAAAATTCATTCACCCCTCCACTTT,CASSLTPGGKIHSPLHF
TRBV7-2,few,TRBJ2-3,TRBD2,TGTGCCAGCAGCTTAGGCCTAGCGGGAGGGCCGGGTGGCACAGATACGCAGTATTTT,CASSLGLAGGPGGTDTQYF
TRBV7-2,.,TRBJ2-3,.,TGTGCCAGCAGCTTAGGAAGGGCAGATACGCAGTATTTT,CASSLGRADTQYF
TRBV15,.,TRBJ1-5,.,TGTGCCACCAGCAGAGCGTGGAGGGGAAACAATCAGCCCCAGCATTTT,CATSRAWRGNNQPQHF
TRBV25-1,.,TRBJ2-7,TRBD2,TGTGCCAGCAGTGAGACTAGCGGGACTGCCAGAAGCTCCTACGAGCAGTACTTC,CASSETSGTARSSYEQYF
TRBV5-1,once,TRBJ1-2,.,TGCGCCAGCAGCCCTCCTACTTCGGACAGTCGGTACACCTTC,CASSPPTSDSRYTF
TRBV7-8,few,TRBJ2-5,.,TGTGCCAGCAGCTTTCGGGCCACCCAGACCCAGTACTTC,CASSFRATQTQYF
TRBV20-1,.,TRBJ2-3,.,TGCAGTGCTAGAGTTCGGCAGGAGCGGTATTTT,CSARVRQERYF
TRBV14,few,TRBJ2-4,TRBD2,TGTGCCAGCAGCCGAGGACTAGCGGGGGGGCCTGCCAAAAACATTCAGTACTTC,CASSRGLAGGPAKNIQYF
TRBV28,few,TRBJ2-5,TRBD2,TGTGCCAGCAGTCTCCTGTCGATAGCGGGGGTTCAGGAGACCCAGTACTTC,CASSLLSIAGVQETQYF
TRBV13,.,TRBJ1-2,.,TGTGCCAGCAGCGGCCGGGACCCAAGTGTGGTTGGCTACACCTTC,CASSGRDPSVVGYTF
TRBV29-1,few,TRBJ1-5,.,TGCAGCGTTTGGGATAGGGGGGACCAGCCCCAGCATTTT,CSVWDRGDQPQHF
TRBV5-1,few,TRBJ2-1,.,TGCGCCAGCAGCTTGGCAGGTTGGCGGCTTGGCAATGAGCAGTTCTTC,CASSLAGWRLGNEQFF
TRBV27,.,TRBJ1-2,.,TGTGCCAGCAGTTTATACAGGGAAGGAAATGGCTACACCTTC,CASSLYREGNGYTF
TRBV14,.,TRBJ1-2,.,TGTGCCAGCAGCCAAGATCGCTGGGGACTTCTTAACTATGGCTACACCTTC,CASSQDRWGLLNYGYTF
TRBV29-1,few,TRBJ1-1,TRBD1,TGCAGCGTTCGGACAGGAACTGAAGCTTTCTTT,CSVRTGTEAFF
TRBV28,.,TRBJ1-2,.,TGTGCCAGCACAAGCGGGGACTATGGCTACACCTTC,CASTSGDYGYTF
TRBV12-5,.,TRBJ2-6,.,TGTGCTAGTGGTTTGAGTAGTTCGCGAGGGGCCAACGTCCTGACTTTC,CASGLSSSRGANVLTF
TRBV7-3,.,TRBJ2-5,.,TGTGCCAGCAGTGCAACTGGTCTGGGGGCGGAGACCCAGTACTTC,CASSATGLGAETQYF
TRBV10-3,few,TRBJ1-5,.,TGTGCCATCAGCAGGGACCCATCAAGGGGAGCCCAGCATTTT,CAISRDPSRGAQHF
TRBV7-2,.,TRBJ2-5,TRBD1,TGTGCCAGCAGCCCGGGACAGATCAAAGAGACCCAGTACTTC,CASSPGQIKETQYF
TRBV14,.,TRBJ2-2,.,TGTGCCAGCAGCCAGCGTCAGATACGCACCGGGGAGCTGTTTTTT,CASSQRQIRTGELFF
TRBV9,.,TRBJ2-3,.,TGTGCCAGCAGCGTAGTCGAGGTTACGCAGTATTTT,CASSVVEVTQYF
TRBV10-3,.,TRBJ2-3,TRBD2,TGTGCCATCAGTGCAACTAGCGAGGCAGATACGCAGTATTTT,CAISATSEADTQYF
TRBV27,.,TRBJ1-2,.,TGTGCCAGCAGTTTGTTCAGAGGGAACTATGGCTACACCTTC,CASSLFRGNYGYTF
TRBV2,.,TRBJ1-1,.,TGTGCCAGCAGTGAAATAGGAGGGGTACAGGGAGGGTTCTTT,CASSEIGGVQGGFF
TRBV7-3,.,TRBJ2-1,.,TGTGCCAGCAGCTCCTCGGGGCGCGTTATGTTCTTC,CASSSSGRVMFF
TRBV29-1,few,TRBJ2-1,TRBD1,TGCAGCGTTGCCGGTCAGGGGGCTATTGAGCAGTTCTTC,CSVAGQGAIEQFF
TRBV10-3,.,TRBJ2-7,.,TGTGCCATCAGTGACTCTGGACTAGGGGGCGAGCAGTACTTC,CAISDSGLGGEQYF
TRBV25-1,.,TRBJ2-3,.,TGTGCCAGCAGTGACCCTTACCGCACAGATACGCAGTATTTT,CASSDPYRTDTQYF
TRBV7-2,few,TRBJ2-1,.,TGTGCCAGCAGCTTAGAGGGACGCCGCCCGAATGAGCAGTTCTTC,CASSLEGRRPNEQFF
TRBV12-5,few,TRBJ2-7,.,TGTGCTAGTGGTTTGGTACGAGTCGAGCAGTACTTC,CASGLVRVEQYF
TRBV5-1,.,TRBJ2-5,TRBD2,TGCGCCAGCAGCTTGGGGGCCTTAGCGGGAGATGGGGAGACCCAGTACTTC,CASSLGALAGDGETQYF
TRBV4-1,few,TRBJ2-1,.,TGCGCCAGCAGCCATCATACAGGGAGCTCCTACAATGAGCAGTTCTTC,CASSHHTGSSYNEQFF
TRBV7-3,few,TRBJ2-3,.,TGTGCCAGCAGCTTTCGAGGGGCCCCCACAGATACGCAGTATTTT,CASSFRGAPTDTQYF
TRBV4-2,few,TRBJ1-5,.,TGTGCCAGCAGCCAAGATAGCAGCAATCAGCCCCAGCATTTT,CASSQDSSNQPQHF
TRBV7-2,few,TRBJ1-5,.,TGTGCCAGCAGCGTACGTAATCAGCCCCAGCATTTT,CASSVRNQPQHF
TRBV15,.,TRBJ1-4,.,TGTGCCACCAGCAGAGTTGGCCAGATGAATGAAAAACTGTTTTTT,CATSRVGQMNEKLFF
TRBV5-5,few,TRBJ2-5,.,TGTGCCAGCAGCCGTGGAAACCAAGAGACCCAGTACTTC,CASSRGNQETQYF
TRBV4-3,few,TRBJ2-5,.,TGCGCCAGCAGCCGAGACTCCAGGGGAGAAGAGACCCAGTACTTC,CASSRDSRGEETQYF
TRBV7-3,.,TRBJ2-1,TRBD2,TGTGCCAGCAGCCTACACCTAGCGGAATACAATGAGCAGTTCTTC,CASSLHLAEYNEQFF
TRBV19,.,TRBJ2-1,.,TGTGCCAGTAGTATGGGACAAACAACCTACAATGAGCAGTTCTTC,CASSMGQTTYNEQFF
TRBV13,few,TRBJ2-5,.,TGTGCCAGCAGCTCCCGCCTCGGACAGCGGGAGACCCAGTACTTC,CASSSRLGQRETQYF
TRBV5-4,few,TRBJ1-2,.,TGTGCCAGCAGCCCGGATGCCAGGGCCTACTATGGCTACACCTTC,CASSPDARAYYGYTF
TRBV29-1,few,TRBJ2-1,TRBD2,TGCAGCGTTGACATGTTTCTAGCGGGATTTAGGAATGAGCAGTTCTTC,CSVDMFLAGFRNEQFF
TRBV2,.,TRBJ1-1,TRBD1,TGTGCCAGCAGTGCAGGACAGGGAACTGAAGCTTTCTTT,CASSAGQGTEAFF